Listed below are T cell receptor beta chains from one sample, sequenced in a study of T-cell reconstitution after alpha-beta-depleted transplantation in children. TCRdb itself ran the PCR reads through MiXCR, one entry per CDR3 protein. Seen here are about a million distinct CDR3 sequences, less than 30% observed once, and the top ten hold about 28%. The material was PBMCs, mostly from graft donor cells, obtained 360 days after TCRalphabeta/CD19-depleted stem cell transplant. These receptors all come from a boy under two years old who had a stem cell transplant for SCID, so the T cells may come from the graft donor. Each CDR3 is given with its conserved first and last residue. D genes are given only for firm matches. Expanded clones get a size class; other rows say once, few or many, or leave the size out.

v_gene	d_gene	j_gene	abundance	CDR3nt	CDR3aa
TRBV4-3	TRBD1	TRBJ1-6	.	TGCGCCAGCAGCCACCGATCACGGGACAGACCTAATTCACCCCTCCACTTT	CASSHRSRDRPNSPLHF
TRBV20-1	.	TRBJ1-5	.	TGCAGTGCCACCAGACAGAACAATCAGCCCCAGCATTTT	CSATRQNNQPQHF
TRBV12-3/TRBV12-4	.	TRBJ2-5	few	TGTGCCAGCAGTCTCAGGGGTAGCGCGCAGTACTTC	CASSLRGSAQYF
TRBV15	.	TRBJ2-2	.	TGTGCCACCAGCAGACCTCCAGGGGAGAACACCGGGGAGCTGTTTTTT	CATSRPPGENTGELFF
TRBV5-4	TRBD1	TRBJ1-1	many	TGTGCCAGCAGCCCCGGACAGGATAACACTGAAGCTTTCTTT	CASSPGQDNTEAFF
TRBV7-2	.	TRBJ1-5	.	TGTGCCAGCAGCTTAGCGCGGGTAGGGAGGGGACAGCCCCAGCATTTT	CASSLARVGRGQPQHF
TRBV4-1	.	TRBJ1-1	.	TGCGCCAGCAGCCAACCAGGGGCATGGACTGAAGCTTTCTTT	CASSQPGAWTEAFF
TRBV7-9	.	TRBJ2-7	.	TGTGCCAGCAGCCCCGGGACAAGCAGCTCCTACGAGCAGTACTTC	CASSPGTSSSYEQYF
TRBV29-1	TRBD2	TRBJ2-1	.	TGCAGCGTCTCACTAGCGGGGTACAATGAGCAGTTCTTC	CSVSLAGYNEQFF
TRBV30	TRBD1	TRBJ2-7	.	TGTGCCTGGAGTGCAAACAGGGGAACGGCCTACGAGCAGTACTTC	CAWSANRGTAYEQYF
TRBV12-3/TRBV12-4	.	TRBJ2-1	few	TGTGCCAGCAGGCGGCAGGGGTCGTGGTATGAGCAGTTCTTC	CASRRQGSWYEQFF
TRBV5-5	.	TRBJ2-7	.	TGTGCCAGCAGCCTTGGTCACTCCGGGACACTTCCCTACGAGCAGTACTTC	CASSLGHSGTLPYEQYF
TRBV5-5	TRBD1	TRBJ1-2	once	TGTGCCAGCAGCTTAGGGGACAGGATAGCCTTTGGCTACACCTTC	CASSLGDRIAFGYTF
TRBV11-2	TRBD2	TRBJ2-1	many	TGTGCCAGCGCAGGACTAAACCCCGGGACTACGCCATACAATGAGCAGTTCTTC	CASAGLNPGTTPYNEQFF
TRBV5-1	TRBD1	TRBJ1-4	.	TGCGCCAGCTGCCGGGACAGCACAACTAATGAAAAACTGTTTTTT	CASCRDSTTNEKLFF
TRBV10-3	TRBD1	TRBJ1-5	.	TGTGCCATCAGTGAGTCCCAGGGGGCAAGTGGCAATCAGCCCCAGCATTTT	CAISESQGASGNQPQHF
TRBV7-2	TRBD1	TRBJ2-1	.	TGTGCCAGCAGCGTGTTCCCAGGGGGTCTATACAATGAGCAGTTCTTC	CASSVFPGGLYNEQFF
TRBV19	.	TRBJ1-3	.	TGTGCCAGTACTTCTCAAGGCTCGGGAAACACCATATATTTT	CASTSQGSGNTIYF
TRBV20-1	.	TRBJ2-5	few	TGCAGTGCTCAGGGGTTTGTAGTATCAGAGACCCAGTACTTC	CSAQGFVVSETQYF
TRBV29-1	.	TRBJ1-1	.	TGCAGCGTTGATCCCGGCGTTGGAGCTTTCTTT	CSVDPGVGAFF
TRBV29-1	TRBD2	TRBJ2-7	.	TGCAGCGTTGAATTATCGCAGGGAGGGGATTACGAGCAGTACTTC	CSVELSQGGDYEQYF
TRBV6-2/TRBV6-3	.	TRBJ1-4	few	TGTGCCAGCAGTTACCGGACGGGAAAACTGTTTTTT	CASSYRTGKLFF
TRBV29-1	.	TRBJ2-7	.	TGCAGCGTTGATGTTGCGGGAAACTACGAGCAGTACTTC	CSVDVAGNYEQYF
TRBV7-2	.	TRBJ2-7	few	TGTGCCAGCAGCCGGGGTAGGGTTCCCTACGAGCAGTACTTC	CASSRGRVPYEQYF
TRBV11-2	TRBD2	TRBJ2-1	.	TGTGCCAGCAGCTTAGTTTGGGGGCTGAGCGGGGGAGTAGTCAATGAGCAGTTCTTC	CASSLVWGLSGGVVNEQFF
TRBV20-1	TRBD1	TRBJ2-7	few	TGCAGTGCCGAATTGACAGGGTTTGGCGAGCAGTACTTC	CSAELTGFGEQYF
TRBV15	.	TRBJ2-7	.	TGTGCCACCAGCCCAGATACCTACGAGCAGTACTTC	CATSPDTYEQYF